This T cell receptor beta chain originates from a study of follicular helper T cells after annual influenza vaccination. Study results and limitations: Yearly vaccinations repeatedly recalled conserved clonotypes in ICOS+CD38+ cTfh. Day 7 ICOS+CD38+ clones were most often found later in ICOS-CD38- cTfh cells.

Note on this clone: What it binds is unknown.

As for time point: 2015-2016 season, pre-vaccination. Sorted blood CD4 subsets were sequenced before and after adults received seasonal inactivated influenza vaccine. Sequencing was performed with immunoSEQ multiplex PCR; in TCRdb, only in-frame clones are kept and a portion is missing. The sample holds fewer than 11,000 clones; about 84% are singletons and the top ten take about 3.6%. This material consisted of CXCR5+ CD38- circulating T follicular helper cells from blood, taken on the day of influenza vaccination. The subset: circulating Tfh, non-naive CD4+CXCR5+PD-1+ (ICOS+CD38+ or ICOS-CD38-). The TCR was taken from an adult who received the influenza vaccine.

CDR3 region: CATSRGGRGYEQYF. In nucleotides, the CDR3 is TGTGCCACCAGCAGAGGTGGCAGGGGGTACGAGCAGTACTTC. V usage is TRBV15 and J usage is TRBJ2-7; TRBD1 matches 7 bases. This CDR3 comprises 14 residues. J gave up 4 bases and V 1 base, and 4 bases lay outside the gene matches. Germline CDR1 reads LNHNV; CDR2 reads YYDKDF (reference sequence).